Listed here are 11 T cell receptor beta chains from one sample, sequenced in a study of neurological immune-mediated disorders (dated 2019 in TCRdb). The method behind the library was 5' RACE. Sequenced using an Illumina HiSeq 2500. TCRdb passed the public sequencing reads through fastp at Q25 and MiXCR, retaining productive beta sequences. Every distinct CDR3 protein forms one entry, paired with its most common genes and DNA. The sample table lists 31,000 or so distinct CDR3 sequences, 4% to 5.5% of them with a count of one. The ten largest clones capture about 23% of the sample. The specimen sequenced was PBMCs. Receptors originate from a man aged 18 to 29 in good health.

This clonotype has a count of ten or more. V is TRBV20-1 and J is TRBJ2-2, with D tentatively TRBD1 (6 bases). CDR3 length: 14 residues. Germline assignment: CDR1 DFQATT and CDR2 SNEGSKA (reference sequence). V was clipped by 3 bases and J by 3 bases, with 11 bases between them. CDR3 protein: CSARENRDTGELFF. The CDR3 region has the DNA TGCAGTGCTAGGGAGAACAGGGACACCGGGGAGCTGTTTTTT.

This clonotype was seen repeatedly, ten times or more. A much more abundant neighbour one base away suggests this may be a read error. The chain is built from TRBV3-1 and TRBJ1-2; tentatively, D is TRBD1 (5 bases). This CDR3 is 13 amino acids long. Germline CDR1 is LGHDT and CDR2 is YNNKEL (reference sequence). V was pared by 8 bases and J by 7 bases, with 17 bases between. DNA of the CDR3: TGTGCCAGCTCAGGGAGGGAAAGCTGTGGCTACACCTTC. Protein sequence: CASSGRESCGYTF. Supplemented by reference TRBV3-1 and TRBJ1-2, the full variable domain reads DTAVSQTPKYLVTQMGNDKSIKCEQNLGHDTMYWYKQDSKKFLKIMFSYNNKELIINETVPNRFSPKSPDKAHLNLHINSLELGDSAVYFCASSGRESCGYTFGSGTRLTVV.

In this sample, this clonotype turned up many times. The J gene is TRBJ2-1, the V gene TRBV11-3; TRBD2 might be the D (5 bases). Trimming stripped 0 bases from V and 4 bases from J, with 19 bases between. Per the germline V gene, CDR1 is SGHNT and CDR2 is YENEEA. The CDR3 spans 18 residues. The CDR3 DNA reads TGTGCCAGCAGCTTAGATCATTCGGGAAGCTCGAAATACAATGAGCAGTTCTTC. Its protein product is CASSLDHSGSSKYNEQFF.

This clonotype was seen many times. This chain links TRBV19 with TRBJ1-2; TRBD1 agrees at 10 bases. Trimming removed 7 bases from V and 6 bases from J; junction bases left unmatched: 2. Germline CDR1 reads LNHDA; CDR2 reads SQIVND (reference sequence). The CDR3 has 12 residues. DNA for the CDR3: TGTGCCAGTAAGACAGGGGGCAATGGCTACACCTTC. Amino acid sequence: CASKTGGNGYTF.

This clonotype was seen repeatedly, ten times or more. This chain links TRBV29-1 with TRBJ1-2; 8 bases match TRBD1. After removal of 4 bases from V and 7 bases from J, the junction contained 8 bases not matched to a gene. The CDR3 is made up of 13 amino acids. Germline-derived CDR1 and CDR2 are SQVTM and ANQGSEA. CDR3 residues: CSVGEITGGGYTF. DNA of the CDR3: TGCAGCGTTGGCGAGATTACAGGGGGTGGCTACACCTTC.

V is TRBV20-1 and J is TRBJ1-2; D is unclear. The V gene's germline CDR1 is DFQATT and CDR2 SNEGSKA (reference sequence). Trimming stripped 0 bases from V and 3 bases from J, with 8 bases between. This CDR3 is built from 13 residues. CDR3 bases: TGCAGTGCTAGAGACAGATTAGACTATGGCTACACCTTC. It translates to CSARDRLDYGYTF.

There are many counts of this clonotype. As DNA, the CDR3 is TGTGCCAGCAGTTACTCGTGGCTGGCTCGGAATTCACCCCTCCACTTT. It is translated as CASSYSWLARNSPLHF. V and J are TRBV6-5 and TRBJ1-6; D ambiguous. Germline lookup yields CDR1 MNHEY and CDR2 SVGAGI. V was shortened by 0 bases and J by 7 bases, with 13 bases between the two germline ends. This CDR3 is built from 16 residues.

This clonotype was picked up many times. The chain uses TRBV20-1 and TRBJ1-5; the D is unclear. The length of the CDR3 is 15 residues. Trimming took 1 base from V and 0 from J, leaving 10 bases between them. Germline assignment: CDR1 DFQATT and CDR2 SNEGSKA (reference sequence). The CDR3 nucleotides read TGCAGTGCTAGAGTTTCACAGACTAGCAATCAGCCCCAGCATTTT. Encoded protein: CSARVSQTSNQPQHF.

This clonotype was seen at least ten times. The chain combines TRBV29-1 with TRBJ2-1; 7 nucleotides agree with TRBD1. Losses at the gene ends were 5 bases for V and 3 bases for J; bases not matched to a gene: 16. CDR3 length equals 17 residues. CDR1 is SQVTM and CDR2 is ANQGSEA in the germline V gene. CDR3 DNA: TGCAGCGTTACGCCAAGCCAGATGACAGGGAACTACAATGAGCAGTTCTTC. Encoded protein: CSVTPSQMTGNYNEQFF.

This clonotype was counted between two and nine times. This chain joins TRBV7-8 and TRBJ2-7; D remains ambiguous. Germline lookup yields CDR1 SGHVS and CDR2 FQNEAQ. With 1 base removed from V and 3 bases from J, the gap between germline ends came to 7 bases. The CDR3 has 13 residues. The CDR3 bases are TGTGCCAGCAGCTTAGAGGAACGCTACGAGCAGTACTTC. Residues: CASSLEERYEQYF.

This clonotype has ten or more counts. CDR3 in DNA: TGTGCCAGCAGCTTGTCAGGGCGCTACGAGCAGTACTTC. Its protein product is CASSLSGRYEQYF. The chain uses TRBV5-5 and TRBJ2-7; tentative D call: TRBD1 (5 bases). V lost 1 base to trimming and J lost 3 bases, with 8 bases between them. CDR1 SGHKS and CDR2 YYEKEE come from the germline V gene (reference sequence). The CDR3 totals 13 residues.